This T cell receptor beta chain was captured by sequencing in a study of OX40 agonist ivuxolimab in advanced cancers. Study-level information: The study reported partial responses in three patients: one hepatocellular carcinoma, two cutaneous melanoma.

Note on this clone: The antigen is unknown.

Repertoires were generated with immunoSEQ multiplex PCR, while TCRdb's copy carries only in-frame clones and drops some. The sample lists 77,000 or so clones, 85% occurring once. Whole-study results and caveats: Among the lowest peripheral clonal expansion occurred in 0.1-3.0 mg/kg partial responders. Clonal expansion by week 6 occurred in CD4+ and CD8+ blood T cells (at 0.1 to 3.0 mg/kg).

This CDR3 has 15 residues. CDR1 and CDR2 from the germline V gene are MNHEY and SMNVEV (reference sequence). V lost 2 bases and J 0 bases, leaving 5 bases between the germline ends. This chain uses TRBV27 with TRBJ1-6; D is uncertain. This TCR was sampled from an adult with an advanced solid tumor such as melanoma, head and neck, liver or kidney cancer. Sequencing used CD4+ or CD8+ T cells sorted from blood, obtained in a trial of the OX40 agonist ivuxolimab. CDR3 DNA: TGTGCCAGCAGTTTAGAGAGCTCCTATAATTCACCCCTCCACTTT. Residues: CASSLESSYNSPLHF.